This T cell receptor beta chain was obtained from a study of identical twins. TCRdb analysed the 5' RACE reads with MiXCR anew, one entry per CDR3 protein. There are a few hundred thousand distinct CDR3 sequences in the sample; just under 10% occur only once, and around 3% lies in the top ten. Deletions cut 6 bases from V and 7 bases from J, with 22 bases between. In germline, CDR1 is SGHRS, CDR2 YFSETQ. This CDR3 is built from 15 residues. These records were also assigned to another study, of yellow fever vaccine responses in identical twins.

The source of this sequence is a woman between 18 and 29 years old in good health. The sequencing input was PBMCs. V and J are TRBV5-1 and TRBJ2-5; a weak D match, TRBD2 (6 bases). The CDR3: CASTGVDTGRGTQYF. CDR3 sequence (DNA): TGCGCCAGCACGGGGGTCGACACCGGCCGTGGGACCCAGTACTTC.